The text below deals with one T cell receptor (beta chain). Membership in each cohort depended on participant-reported clinical history. Method: immunoSEQ multiplex PCR; TCRdb's copy keeps in-frame clones and lacks some. The sample lists about 200,000 clones; just over 85% were seen once. The data were obtained in a study of blood T cell repertoires in COVID-19. This CDR3 spans 13 amino acids. V shed 2 bases and J shed 8 bases, with 12 bases lying between them. CDR1 is KGHSH and CDR2 is LQKENI in the germline V gene. This TCR derives from a woman in her thirties or forties with acute COVID-19. The specimen was PBMCs or T cells enriched from blood (not recorded which). This chain links TRBV18 with TRBJ1-1; TRBD1 might be the D (6 bases). In DNA form, the CDR3 reads TGTGCCAGCTCACCAAGGACAGAGGGCGAAGCTTTCTTT. Translation: CASSPRTEGEAFF. Filled out from reference TRBV18 and TRBJ1-1, the complete variable domain reads NAGVMQNPRHLVRRRGQEARLRCSPMKGHSHVYWYRQLPEEGLKFMVYLQKENIIDESGMPKERFSAEFPKEGPSILRIQQVVRGDSAAYFCASSPRTEGEAFFGQGTRLTVV.